Listed here is a single T cell receptor (beta chain). This record belongs to a study of PD-L1 blockade in urothelial cancer. The CDR3 extends over 21 amino acids. CDR1 and CDR2 (germline): LNHDA, SQIVND (reference sequence). V lost 0 bases and J lost 0; bases outside the gene matches: 11. Only in-frame clones appear in the TCRdb table, and some are missing; sequencing was by immunoSEQ multiplex PCR. The repertoire holds more than 30,000 clones, with 85% to 90% as singletons. Here the sequenced sample was PBMCs, taken around atezolizumab (anti-PD-L1) treatment. V is TRBV19 and J is TRBJ2-2, with 12 bases lining up with TRBD2. This TCR came from a man aged 50-59 years with urothelial cancer. The CDR3 reads CASSIDFPRTSGTTNTGELFF. CDR3 bases: TGTGCCAGTAGTATAGATTTCCCTAGGACTAGCGGGACTACGAACACCGGGGAGCTGTTTTTT.